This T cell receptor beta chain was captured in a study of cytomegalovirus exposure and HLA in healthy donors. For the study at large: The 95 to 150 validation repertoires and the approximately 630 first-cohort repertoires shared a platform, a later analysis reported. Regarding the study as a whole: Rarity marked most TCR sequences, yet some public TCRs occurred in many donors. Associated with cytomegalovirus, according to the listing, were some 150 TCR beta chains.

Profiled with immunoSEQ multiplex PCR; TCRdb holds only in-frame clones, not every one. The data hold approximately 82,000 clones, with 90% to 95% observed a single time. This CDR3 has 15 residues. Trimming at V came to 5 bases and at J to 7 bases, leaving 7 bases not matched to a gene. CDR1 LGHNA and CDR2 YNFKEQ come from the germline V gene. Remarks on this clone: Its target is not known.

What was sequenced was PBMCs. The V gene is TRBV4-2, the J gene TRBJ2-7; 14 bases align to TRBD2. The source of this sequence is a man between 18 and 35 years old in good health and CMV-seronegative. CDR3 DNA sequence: TGTGCCAGCAGCGCCGGGACTAGCGGGAGTGATGAGCAGTACTTC. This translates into CASSAGTSGSDEQYF.